This T cell receptor (beta chain) was identified during a study of shared clonotypes between healthy human individuals. Study context: Donor ages ranged 18 to 49 years: a couple of women, a few men.

Samples underwent the assay at deep level. Profiling relied on immunoSEQ multiplex PCR, and the TCRdb table lists in-frame clones only, not all of them. This table has fewer than 3 million clones, approximately 90% appearing once. The study drew all its donors from Caucasian adults living in Nashville, Tennessee. Investigators divided CD4+ cells into CD45RA+ naive and CD45RA-negative memory subsets. Germline CDR1 MNHEY, CDR2 SMNVEV (reference sequence). V lost 1 base and J lost 7, with 13 bases in between. The CDR3 has 15 amino acids. This receptor was taken from a man between 18 and 29 years old in good health. Some clones in this sample may be carry-over from other donors' samples. Sequenced sample: naive CD4+ T cells from PBMCs. Indicated subset: CD45RA+ positively selected. The chain has TRBV27 and TRBJ1-4; no definite D call. The DNA for the CDR3 is TGTGCCAGCAGTTTATGGCCGGGATTGGGTGAAAAACTGTTTTTT. Encoded protein: CASSLWPGLGEKLFF.